This entry features one TCR beta chain sequence. What antigen it recognizes has not been identified. No base-level quality is on record; no much larger clone is a single base apart. The germline V gene gives CDR1 as MNHEY and CDR2 as SVGAGI. The CDR3 contains 14 residues, cysteine and phenylalanine counted. The read is trimmed to its CDR3 DNA, 42 bases read in frame from base 1. The junction carries 12 bases between V and J, which are trimmed by 10 bases and 0 bases respectively. The data were taken from a study of blood T cell repertoires in COVID-19 (dated by TCRdb to between 2020 and 2021). Background for the entire study: Samples from collaborators originated in the United States, Italy and Spain and spanned both the acute and convalescent phases of COVID-19. The prospective study material was composed of cDNA or gDNA derived from T cells, B-cell-depleted T cells, or PBMCs. Deeply sampled blood TCRbeta repertoires from subjects exposed to, actively infected with, or recovered from COVID-19 were included in the dataset. The repertoires were released in a freely available public database intended as a resource for research on the immune response to SARS-CoV-2. The samples were drawn from two sources: the first 160 participants of the ongoing ImmuneRACE study, and 1,200 or so subjects contributed by 6 global collaborators. Nearly every sample came with metadata listing a de-identified subject ID, COVID-19 status, age in years and sex. HLA class I and class II types, where available, came from metadata supplied by the sample provider rather than from assay-based typing. The full study reports these points: The amount of clinical and demographic metadata varied by source and participant and was provided uncurated.

Each collaborating institution followed its own protocols to collect whole blood in K2EDTA tubes. For TCRbeta analysis, collaborator samples were shipped as frozen whole blood, as isolated PBMCs, or as DNA extracted from either sample type. TCRbeta CDR3 regions were amplified from genomic DNA by means of the immunoSEQ Assay, a bias-controlled multiplex PCR. Turning to the authors' computational methods: The number of nucleated cells in each sample was estimated from the amplification of reference gene primers within the assay. To quantify the absolute abundance of each unique TCRbeta CDR3 rearrangement, sequence reads were collapsed and filtered. Productive Simpson clonality was computed per sample as the square root of Simpson's diversity index over productive rearrangements. The source is immuneACCESS, and TCRdb retained only in-frame sequences with V and J called. Part of the clones is not carried over; for the studies checked, unresolved V genes explain less than half of this, and the remainder is unexplained. V, J and clone size derive from that table, while D and trimming were established from the DNA sequence. This sample has 72,000 or so clones in its table, and roughly 85% of those were observed once. The ten largest make up about 40% of the sample.

The source material was peripheral blood. The origin of this receptor is an elderly woman with active or convalescent COVID-19. The chain is assembled from TRBV6-5 and TRBJ2-2; the D gene identity is not certain. The bases read TGTGCCACCCGACAAGTGGCGAACACCGGGGAGCTGTTTTTT. Translated, it reads CATRQVANTGELFF.